The 27 T cell receptor beta chains reported below all come from one sample, sequenced in a study of blood T cell repertoires in COVID-19 (dated by TCRdb to the early 2020s). Library creation used the immunoSEQ multiplex PCR assay. The immuneACCESS repertoire file appears here via TCRdb, limited to in-frame rearrangements. These files lack a portion of the clones; in checked studies, under half of the deficit traces to unresolved V genes, and the cause of the others is not known. The sample data list 100,000 to 150,000 clones, and less than 90% of these were observed just once. The top ten constitute more than 1.4% of the sample. Sequences were obtained from peripheral blood. These receptors were collected from a man aged 60 to 75 with acute or convalescent COVID-19.

The chain employs TRBV30 and TRBJ1-1; 10 bases are a match to TRBD1. The CDR3 consists of 17 residues. J was trimmed by 2 bases and V by 4 bases; bases with no gene match: 13. Germline V gives CDR1 GTSNPN, CDR2 SVGIG (reference sequence). The CDR3 region has the DNA TGTGCCTGGACCAACGGCGGAGGACAGGGGGAAAACACTGAAGCTTTCTTT. This encodes CAWTNGGGQGENTEAFF.

The J gene is TRBJ2-3, the V gene TRBV7-8; possibly TRBD1 for D (8 bases). Germline V gene data show CDR1 as SGHVS and CDR2 as FQNEAQ. The V end lost 5 bases, the J end lost 3 bases, and 15 bases lay between the germline ends. The CDR3 is 15 amino acids. This CDR3 is CASSPGQGGTDTQYF. The CDR3 DNA reads as TGTGCCAGCAGCCCAGGACAGGGAGGGACAGATACGCAGTATTTT.

The chain joins TRBV18 to TRBJ2-2, with TRBD2 as a possible D gene (6 bases). Germline CDR1 and CDR2: KGHSH and LQKENI. This CDR3 comprises 15 residues. Trimming removed 0 bases at V and 7 bases at J, with 12 bases between. Here the CDR3 DNA reads TGTGCCAGCTCACCACCGGAGGGGCGCGGCGGGGAGCTGTTTTTT. This sequence encodes CASSPPEGRGGELFF.

This chain joins TRBV5-4 and TRBJ1-1, with 8 positions matching TRBD1. J lost 4 bases, V lost 4 bases, and 6 bases had no gene match. Germline CDR1 reads SGHNT; CDR2 reads YYREEE (reference sequence). The CDR3 spans 14 residues. The CDR3 sequence is CASSRDRSSTEAFF. The DNA of the CDR3 is TGTGCCAGCAGCCGGGACAGGTCGAGCACTGAAGCTTTCTTT.

This chain links TRBV27 with TRBJ2-3; TRBD2 matches 10 bases. The J segment lost 5 bases and the V segment lost 3 bases, leaving 11 bases of the junction unmatched. The germline V gene has CDR1 MNHEY and CDR2 SMNVEV (reference sequence). The CDR3 loop spans 17 amino acids. As DNA, the CDR3 is TGTGCCAGCAGTTTTAGTTACGTAGCGGGAGGAGTAGATACGCAGTATTTT. This gives the protein CASSFSYVAGGVDTQYF.

This rearrangement joins TRBV6-6 to TRBJ2-5, with 7 bases lining up with TRBD1. The trim removed 5 bases at V and 0 bases at J, leaving 12 bases unmatched. Germline loops: CDR1 MNHNY, CDR2 SVGAGI (reference sequence). The CDR3 is 17 residues long. This chain's CDR3 is CASSRIPGQRYQETQYF. In nucleotides, the CDR3 is TGTGCCAGCAGTCGTATCCCGGGACAGAGGTACCAAGAGACCCAGTACTTC.

This chain connects TRBV5-1 to TRBJ2-5, with TRBD2 identical over 8 bases. The germline CDR1 and CDR2 sequences are SGHRS and YFSETQ. This CDR3 has 14 amino acids. The V gene end was trimmed by 4 bases and the J gene end by 6 bases; junction bases not matched to a gene: 8. The CDR3 spells CASSPGGERKTQYF. The CDR3 DNA sequence: TGCGCCAGCAGCCCGGGAGGGGAGAGAAAGACCCAGTACTTC. Full variable domain (outside the CDR3, taken from reference TRBV5-1 and TRBJ2-5): KAGVTQTPRYLIKTRGQQVTLSCSPISGHRSVSWYQQTPGQGLQFLFEYFSETQRNKGNFPGRFSGRQFSNSRSEMNVSTLELGDSALYLCASSPGGERKTQYFGPGTRLLVL.

The chain combines TRBV3-1 (or the pseudogene TRBV3-2) with TRBJ1-4, with 7 bases fitting TRBD1. Germline CDR1 reads LGHDT; CDR2 reads YNNKEL (reference sequence). This CDR3 comprises 16 residues. The trim removed 0 bases at V and 7 bases at J, leaving 8 bases unmatched. CDR3 bases: TGTGCCAGCAGCCAAGATGTGGCCAGGGGGAGTGAAAAACTGTTTTTT. Its protein product is CASSQDVARGSEKLFF.

This chain joins TRBV5-1 and TRBJ1-3, with TRBD1 matching over 11 bases. With 4 bases clipped from V and 8 bases from J, the junction kept 2 bases outside the gene matches. In germline, CDR1 is SGHRS, CDR2 YFSETQ. The CDR3 runs to 13 residues. The CDR3 DNA reads TGCGCCAGCAGCAAGGGACAGGGGGACACCATATATTTT. Residues: CASSKGQGDTIYF.

V usage is TRBV5-1 and J usage is TRBJ2-5; 8 positions match TRBD2. CDR1 SGHRS and CDR2 YFSETQ come from the germline V gene. J was trimmed by 2 bases and V by 2 bases; bases with no gene match: 2. CDR3 size: 14 residues. CDR3: CASSFGRGQETQYF. DNA for the CDR3: TGCGCCAGCAGCTTCGGGAGGGGGCAAGAGACCCAGTACTTC.

In this sample, this clone turned up a few times. V and J are TRBV19 and TRBJ1-5, with D unclear. The CDR3 extends over 16 amino acids. The V gene's germline CDR1 is LNHDA and CDR2 SQIVND (reference sequence). The ends were cut back, 0 bases at V and 3 bases at J, with 12 bases in the middle. The CDR3 coding sequence is TGTGCCAGTAGTATAGATCCAGGAATTTACAATCAGCCCCAGCATTTT. Translating gives CASSIDPGIYNQPQHF.

The gene calls are TRBV6-6 and TRBJ1-1, with a possible D match to TRBD1 (5 bases). The length of the CDR3 is 15 residues. V was pared by 6 bases and J by 5 bases, with 19 bases between. Germline CDR1 MNHNY, CDR2 SVGAGI (reference sequence). The chain's CDR3 is CASRPPTVERTEAFF. The CDR3 DNA follows: TGTGCCAGCAGACCCCCGACAGTCGAGAGGACTGAAGCTTTCTTT.

CDR3 coding DNA: TGTGCCAGCAGTGAATTTACAGGGGGCAGCTATCAGCCCCAGCATTTT. Translated: CASSEFTGGSYQPQHF. The chain carries TRBV6-1 and TRBJ1-5; 9 bases fit TRBD1. J was trimmed by 5 bases and V by 2 bases; bases with no gene match: 7. Germline lookup yields CDR1 MNHNS and CDR2 SASEGT. This CDR3 has 16 residues.

J is TRBJ1-2 and V is TRBV5-5; D unclear. The CDR3 is made up of 12 amino acids. Germline assignment: CDR1 SGHKS and CDR2 YYEKEE (reference sequence). V lost 0 bases to trimming and J lost 4 bases, with 4 bases between them. CDR3 sequence (DNA): TGTGCCAGCAGCTTGGAGCTCTATGGCTACACCTTC. Its translation: CASSLELYGYTF.

This clone came up once. The genes are TRBV5-5 and TRBJ2-7, with 12 nucleotides matching TRBD2. J lost 4 bases, V lost 4 bases, and 6 bases had no gene match. This CDR3 has 15 residues. Germline V gene data show CDR1 as SGHKS and CDR2 as YYEKEE (reference sequence). The CDR3 sequence: CASSPGLAGNYEQYF. CDR3 bases: TGTGCCAGCAGCCCCGGACTAGCGGGAAATTACGAGCAGTACTTC.

The CDR3, as DNA: TGTGCCAGTAGTATCCCATCCGGACAGGGCAAAAACATTCAGTACTTC. This sequence encodes CASSIPSGQGKNIQYF. This rearrangement joins TRBV19 to TRBJ2-4, with 8 bases that match TRBD1. The CDR3 is 16 residues long. Trimming cost V 3 bases and J 3 bases; bases outside gene matches: 7. Per germline, CDR1 LNHDA and CDR2 SQIVND (reference sequence).

This sequence joins TRBV19 and TRBJ1-4; TRBD1 might be the D (5 bases). The CDR3 contains 16 residues. Per germline, CDR1 LNHDA and CDR2 SQIVND (reference sequence). Trimming removed 6 bases from V and 1 base from J, with 15 bases in between. CDR3 residues: CASSLDRSVTNEKLFF. The CDR3 DNA reads TGTGCCAGTAGCCTCGACAGATCGGTAACTAATGAAAAACTGTTTTTT.

Here the CDR3 DNA reads TGTGCCAGCAGCCAAGCGGGAGGGAACACCGGGGAGCTGTTTTTT. Its protein product is CASSQAGGNTGELFF. The chain carries TRBV9 and TRBJ2-2, with 9 bases matching TRBD2. Unmatched junction bases numbered 2, after V lost 4 bases and J lost 1 base. This CDR3 spans 15 amino acids. Per germline, CDR1 SGDLS and CDR2 YYNGEE.

This clone turned up a few times. The chain recombines TRBV27 with TRBJ2-3; D is uncertain. Germline CDR1 and CDR2: MNHEY and SMNVEV (reference sequence). The CDR3 is 11 amino acids. V lost 3 bases and J 6 bases, leaving 4 bases between the germline ends. The CDR3 is CASSLRDTQYF. The CDR3, as DNA: TGTGCCAGCAGTTTGCGTGATACGCAGTATTTT.

This clone was observed once. The chain uses TRBV2 and TRBJ1-1; D is possibly TRBD1 (6 bases). The V gene's germline CDR1 is SNHLY and CDR2 FYNNEI. The CDR3 totals 14 residues. V gave up 8 bases and J gave up 3 bases, with 16 bases separating them. The CDR3 DNA reads as TGTGCCAGCGGGAGGGCCACAGGGCACACTGAAGCTTTCTTT. It codes for CASGRATGHTEAFF. The complete variable domain, with remaining parts taken from reference TRBV2 and TRBJ1-1, reads EPEVTQTPSHQVTQMGQEVILRCVPISNHLYFYWYRQILGQKVEFLVSFYNNEISEKSEIFDDQFSVERPDGSNFTLKIRSTKLEDSAMYFCASGRATGHTEAFFGQGTRLTVV.

This chain uses TRBV10-3 with TRBJ2-3, with D possibly matching TRBD1 (5 bases). V lost 10 bases and J 0 bases, leaving 11 bases between the germline ends. Germline values: CDR1 ENHRY, CDR2 SYGVKD. The CDR3 is 13 residues long. The DNA of the CDR3 is TGTGCCACCCAGACAGACAGCACAGATACGCAGTATTTT. Amino acid sequence: CATQTDSTDTQYF.

The rearrangement links TRBV10-3 to TRBJ2-7; 9 bases agree with TRBD2. V trimming: 6 bases; J trimming: 1 base; junction bases outside the gene matches: 7. Germline CDR1 is ENHRY and CDR2 is SYGVKD. The length of the CDR3 is 15 residues. CDR3 sequence (DNA): TGTGCCATCAGCACGGGACTAGCCGAATCCTACGAGCAGTACTTC. Translating gives CAISTGLAESYEQYF.

This clone has a single count. This chain uses TRBV3-1 (or the pseudogene TRBV3-2) with TRBJ1-1; the D is unclear. Germline CDR1 LGHDT, CDR2 YNNKEL (reference sequence). The CDR3 extends over 13 amino acids. V shed 1 base and J shed 1 base, with 4 bases lying between them. CDR3 in amino acids: CASSQVENTEAFF. The CDR3 DNA follows: TGTGCCAGCAGCCAAGTAGAGAACACTGAAGCTTTCTTT.

The V call is TRBV5-1, the J call TRBJ1-1; D gene uncertain. Trimming cost V 1 base and J 0 bases, with 4 bases left between them. CDR3 size: 13 residues. Germline assignment: CDR1 SGHRS and CDR2 YFSETQ. The CDR3 DNA follows: TGCGCCAGCAGCTTGACTCTGAACACTGAAGCTTTCTTT. It yields the protein CASSLTLNTEAFF.

The chain recombines TRBV18 with TRBJ1-4, with D maybe TRBD1 (5 bases). The CDR3 consists of 14 residues. The V end lost 5 bases, the J end lost 4 bases, and 11 bases lay between the germline ends. Germline assignment: CDR1 KGHSH and CDR2 LQKENI. This chain's CDR3 is CASSSSGGNEKLFF. CDR3 in DNA: TGTGCCAGCTCATCATCCGGGGGTAATGAAAAACTGTTTTTT. Variable domain in full (rest from reference TRBV18 and TRBJ1-4): NAGVMQNPRHLVRRRGQEARLRCSPMKGHSHVYWYRQLPEEGLKFMVYLQKENIIDESGMPKERFSAEFPKEGPSILRIQQVVRGDSAAYFCASSSSGGNEKLFFGSGTQLSVL.

The chain links TRBV19 to TRBJ1-2; TRBD1 matches at 7 bases. Trimming at V came to 6 bases and at J to 4 bases, leaving 14 bases not matched to a gene. Per germline, CDR1 LNHDA and CDR2 SQIVND (reference sequence). The CDR3 spans 16 residues. CDR3 amino acids: CASREQGHALPYGYTF. CDR3 in DNA: TGTGCCAGTAGGGAACAGGGGCATGCCCTTCCCTATGGCTACACCTTC. Looking up the rest from reference TRBV19 and TRBJ1-2 gives the full variable domain: DGGITQSPKYLFRKEGQNVTLSCEQNLNHDAMYWYRQDPGQGLRLIYYSQIVNDFQKGDIAEGYSVSREKKESFPLTVTSAQKNPTAFYLCASREQGHALPYGYTFGSGTRLTVV.

This clone has a single count. The chain links TRBV30 to TRBJ1-1; TRBD1 might be the D (5 bases). V lost 1 base, J lost 4 bases, and 16 bases lay in between. The V gene's germline CDR1 is GTSNPN and CDR2 SVGIG (reference sequence). This CDR3 spans 15 amino acids. CDR3 protein: CAWSGGSTGGTEAFF. The CDR3 nucleotides read TGTGCCTGGAGTGGGGGGAGTACCGGGGGCACTGAAGCTTTCTTT.